Described below is a single T cell receptor (beta chain) sequence and its context. Its antigen is unknown. Base quality data are lacking; no much larger clone is found one base away. The immunoSEQ Assay, a bias-controlled multiplex PCR, was used to amplify TCRbeta CDR3 regions from genomic DNA. Turning to the authors' computational methods: The number of nucleated cells in each sample was estimated by amplification of reference gene primers within the assay. Sequence reads were collapsed and filtered to measure the absolute abundance of every unique TCRbeta CDR3 rearrangement. For each sample, productive Simpson clonality was calculated by taking the square root of Simpson's diversity index across productive rearrangements. TCRdb obtained this table from immuneACCESS and retained in-frame rearrangements with V and J assigned. These tables miss some clones; where compared with another copy, unresolved V genes account for less than half of the shortfall, and the remainder is unexplained. V and J calls and clone size come straight from that table; D and trimming were deduced from the DNA. The sample records roughly 46,000 clones, about four fifths of which are singletons. In total, the top ten clones hold about 7.2% of the sample.

Each collaborating institution followed its own protocols to collect whole blood in K2EDTA tubes. For TCRbeta analysis, collaborators shipped samples as frozen whole blood, isolated PBMCs, or DNA extracted from either of those sample types. The sample originates from a study of blood T cell repertoires in COVID-19 (dated by TCRdb to 2020 to 2022). General notes on the study: Samples from collaborators originated in the United States, Italy and Spain and spanned both the acute and convalescent phases of COVID-19. The prospective study material was composed of cDNA or gDNA derived from T cells, B-cell-depleted T cells, or PBMCs. Deeply sampled blood TCRbeta repertoires from subjects exposed to, actively infected with, or recovered from COVID-19 were included in the dataset. The repertoires were released in a freely available public database meant as a resource for research on the immune response to SARS-CoV-2. The samples were drawn from two sources: the first 160 participants of the ongoing ImmuneRACE study, and 1,000 to 1,500 subjects contributed by 6 global collaborators. Nearly every sample came with metadata listing a de-identified subject ID, COVID-19 status, age in years and sex. Where available, HLA class I and class II types were taken from metadata supplied by the sample provider and were not determined by assay-based typing.

V is reduced by 4 bases and J by 2 bases, leaving a spacing of 13 bases between them. The CDR3 goes from the cysteine to the phenylalanine over 14 residues. The CDR3 DNA has 42 bases and is translated from base 1. Reading the germline V gene gives CDR1 SGHRS and CDR2 YFSETQ. Summary of the overall study and its limitations: Clinical and demographic metadata were provided uncurated, with the amount varying by source and participant.

The receptor chain draws on TRBV5-1 and TRBJ2-7; TRBD1 is a possible D gene, resting on 6 matching bases. This clonotype was sampled from a man in his 60s with active COVID-19. Sequences were obtained from peripheral blood. CDR3 reads: CASSLSTGTYEQYF. Here is the DNA: TGCGCCAGCAGCCTCTCGACAGGTACCTACGAGCAGTACTTC. The CDR3 plus the reference TRBV5-1 and TRBJ2-7 genes for the other parts give the full variable domain: KAGVTQTPRYLIKTRGQQVTLSCSPISGHRSVSWYQQTPGQGLQFLFEYFSETQRNKGNFPGRFSGRQFSNSRSEMNVSTLELGDSALYLCASSLSTGTYEQYFGPGTRLTVT.